The 7 T cell receptor beta chains below were found in one sample sequenced in a study of CD8+CD57+ T cells in acquired aplastic anemia. Researchers used genomic DNA as the template to profile TCR beta VDJ and CDR3. TCRdb processed the reads anew with MiXCR; each CDR3 protein has one entry. The table has 260,000 or so distinct CDR3 sequences, roughly half seen once. CD8+CD57+ cell expansion, shown by flow cytometry, had occurred in the patients selected for sequencing. Sequencing was carried out using sorted CD4+, CD8+, or CD8+CD57+ T cells (not recorded which) from PBMCs. These receptor sequences come from a human donor with aplastic anemia.

The genes are TRBV28 and TRBJ2-4, with 9 bases aligning to TRBD1. The CDR3 is 13 residues long. Germline V gene sequence: CDR1 MDHEN, CDR2 SYDVKM. Trimming removed 6 bases from V and 9 bases from J; junction bases left unmatched: 6. The CDR3, as DNA: TGTGCCAGCAGCAACAGGGGGCTGGGCATTCAGTACTTC. Protein: CASSNRGLGIQYF.

The J gene is TRBJ2-2, the V gene TRBV7-8; TRBD1 aligns across 10 bases. This CDR3 has 18 amino acids. CDR1 is SGHVS, CDR2 FQNEAQ, per germline. The V segment lost 3 bases and the J segment 1 base; nucleotides outside the gene matches: 8. CDR3 nucleotides: TGTGCCAGCAGCTTTTCCTCCGGGACAGGGGAGAACACCGGGGAGCTGTTTTTT. Translated, it gives CASSFSSGTGENTGELFF.

This clonotype was observed at least ten times. The chain is built from TRBV2 and TRBJ2-7, with TRBD1 matching over 7 bases. Losses at the gene ends were 2 bases for V and 4 bases for J; bases not matched to a gene: 5. Per the germline V gene, CDR1 is SNHLY and CDR2 is FYNNEI. The CDR3 length is 14 residues. For the CDR3, the DNA is TGTGCCAGCAGTGAAATCGGACAGGATTACGAGCAGTACTTC. Translation gives CASSEIGQDYEQYF.

The V gene is TRBV11-2, the J gene TRBJ1-5; no definite D call. Germline V gives CDR1 SGHAT, CDR2 FQNNGV. V was pared by 2 bases and J by 14 bases, with 16 bases between. The CDR3 extends over 13 amino acids. In DNA, the CDR3 is TGTGCCAGCAGCTTACTAGCGCAAACCTACGAGCATTTT. The encoded protein is CASSLLAQTYEHF.

The rearrangement links TRBV28 to TRBJ1-1; D perhaps matches TRBD1 (6 bases). This CDR3 is 14 amino acids long. Germline values: CDR1 MDHEN, CDR2 SYDVKM. Deletions cut 9 bases from V and 3 bases from J, with 17 bases between. CDR3 coding DNA: TGTGCCAGTGCTGTTTTGGGGGCGGACACTGAAGCTTTCTTT. Its protein product is CASAVLGADTEAFF.

Points on this clonotype: A read error may account for a junction end that differs from germline. V usage is TRBV28 and J usage is TRBJ2-1; maybe TRBD2 (6 bases). In germline, CDR1 is MDHEN, CDR2 SYDVKM. The CDR3 loop spans 13 amino acids. CDR3 region: CAISELAANEQFF. The CDR3 coding sequence is TGTGCCATCAGTGAATTAGCGGCAAATGAGCAGTTCTTC.

This rearrangement joins TRBV2 to TRBJ2-7; D is possibly TRBD1 (6 bases). The CDR3 runs to 13 residues. In germline, CDR1 is SNHLY, CDR2 FYNNEI. V was clipped by 2 bases and J by 7 bases, with 12 bases between them. The CDR3 sequence is CASSEQGYGEQYV. DNA for the CDR3: TGTGCCAGCAGTGAACAGGGGTATGGGGAGCAGTACGTC.